This is a list of T cell receptor beta chains from one sample in a study of spatial heterogeneity in lung cancer. TCRdb re-analysed the 5' RACE reads in MiXCR, keeping a single row per CDR3 protein. The sample has 5,800 or so distinct CDR3 sequences, under 15% seen once. This material consisted of lung tumor tissue, taken at surgery. Receptor source: a female donor with early-stage non-small cell lung cancer. CDR3s include the opening cysteine and the closing phenylalanine or tryptophan. D genes are given only for firm matches. The size field is filled for only some rows; it gives once, few, many or a size class.

J: TRBJ2-2; D: TRBD2; size: many; V: TRBV7-2; CDR3: CASSPRTSGRGGELFF; DNA: TGTGCCAGCAGCCCACGGACTAGCGGGAGGGGCGGGGAGCTGTTTTTT
J: TRBJ2-1; D: .; size: medium-sized; V: TRBV7-8; CDR3: CASSLVRVIFSYNEQFF; DNA: TGTGCCAGCAGCTTAGTACGGGTTATATTCTCCTACAATGAGCAGTTCTTC
J: TRBJ2-3; D: .; size: medium-sized; V: TRBV5-4; CDR3: CAILPGGTDTQYF; DNA: TGTGCCATCCTTCCGGGGGGCACAGATACGCAGTATTTT
J: TRBJ2-1; D: .; size: medium-sized; V: TRBV7-9; CDR3: CASSQGGPGEQFF; DNA: TGTGCCAGCAGCCAAGGGGGGCCCGGTGAGCAGTTCTTC
J: TRBJ2-5; D: .; size: many; V: TRBV12-5; CDR3: CASATLQGSGQETQYF; DNA: TGTGCTAGTGCCACACTACAGGGAAGTGGCCAAGAGACCCAGTACTTC
J: TRBJ1-1; D: .; size: medium-sized; V: TRBV5-6; CDR3: CASSLLREAFF; DNA: TGTGCCAGCAGCTTGCTCAGAGAAGCTTTCTTT
J: TRBJ2-2; D: TRBD2; size: medium-sized; V: TRBV7-2; CDR3: CASSLVRSGANTGELFF; DNA: TGTGCCAGCAGCTTAGTTCGGAGCGGGGCGAACACCGGGGAGCTGTTTTTT
J: TRBJ2-1; D: .; size: medium-sized; V: TRBV30; CDR3: CAWSRTMAGLSSYNEQFF; DNA: TGTGCCTGGAGTCGGACTATGGCGGGTTTAAGCTCCTACAATGAGCAGTTCTTC
J: TRBJ1-3; D: .; size: .; V: TRBV20-1; CDR3: CSARDNRAGNTIYF; DNA: TGCAGTGCCAGGGACAATCGGGCCGGAAACACCATATATTTT
J: TRBJ2-2; D: TRBD2; size: medium-sized; V: TRBV27; CDR3: CASNPSGTSGRRTGELFF; DNA: TGTGCCAGCAATCCCTCCGGGACTAGCGGGAGAAGGACCGGGGAGCTGTTTTTT
J: TRBJ2-5; D: TRBD2; size: medium-sized; V: TRBV6-2/TRBV6-3; CDR3: CASKPGLADRFQETQYF; DNA: TGTGCCAGCAAACCGGGACTAGCGGACCGGTTTCAAGAGACCCAGTACTTC
J: TRBJ2-7; D: TRBD1; size: many; V: TRBV6-1; CDR3: CASSEWTGHEQYF; DNA: TGTGCCAGCAGTGAATGGACAGGGCACGAGCAGTACTTC
J: TRBJ2-3; D: .; size: medium-sized; V: TRBV10-3; CDR3: CAISWGAETDTQYF; DNA: TGTGCCATCAGCTGGGGAGCGGAGACAGATACGCAGTATTTT
J: TRBJ2-5; D: .; size: many; V: TRBV20-1; CDR3: CSARLLNPGEGQETQYF; DNA: TGCAGTGCTAGACTTCTAAATCCGGGAGAGGGCCAAGAGACCCAGTACTTC
J: TRBJ1-1; D: .; size: .; V: TRBV5-1; CDR3: CASSLDGMNTEAFF; DNA: TGCGCCAGCAGCTTGGACGGAATGAACACTGAAGCTTTCTTT
J: TRBJ2-1; D: TRBD2; size: many; V: TRBV5-1; CDR3: CASSLPGLAANEQFF; DNA: TGCGCCAGCAGCTTGCCCGGACTAGCGGCCAATGAGCAGTTCTTC
J: TRBJ1-3; D: .; size: .; V: TRBV6-6; CDR3: CASSRGSSGNTIYF; DNA: TGTGCCAGCAGTCGGGGTTCCTCTGGAAACACCATATATTTT
J: TRBJ2-1; D: TRBD2; size: many; V: TRBV20-1; CDR3: CSARAILGVAGVNEQFF; DNA: TGCAGTGCTAGAGCCATTTTAGGAGTAGCGGGAGTCAATGAGCAGTTCTTC
J: TRBJ2-1; D: .; size: many; V: TRBV6-5; CDR3: CASSYGLLLGEQFF; DNA: TGTGCCAGCAGTTACGGGCTGCTGCTGGGTGAGCAGTTCTTC
J: TRBJ2-7; D: TRBD1; size: once; V: TRBV2; CDR3: CASSDTGTGYF; DNA: TGTGCCAGCAGTGACACCGGGACAGGGTACTTC
J: TRBJ2-1; D: TRBD2; size: medium-sized; V: TRBV28; CDR3: CASSLGPSGGNEQFF; DNA: TGTGCCAGCAGTTTAGGGCCTAGCGGGGGAAATGAGCAGTTCTTC
J: TRBJ2-4; D: TRBD1; size: medium-sized; V: TRBV29-1; CDR3: CSVEPTGSIQYF; DNA: TGCAGCGTTGAACCGACAGGGAGCATTCAGTACTTC
J: TRBJ2-3; D: TRBD2; size: few; V: TRBV3-1; CDR3: CASSQAWGLAGVADTQYF; DNA: TGTGCCAGCAGCCAAGCCTGGGGACTAGCGGGAGTGGCAGATACGCAGTATTTT
J: TRBJ1-5; D: .; size: medium-sized; V: TRBV12-3/TRBV12-4; CDR3: CASSLNSNQPQHF; DNA: TGTGCCAGCAGCCTCAATAGCAATCAGCCCCAGCATTTT
J: TRBJ1-1; D: .; size: medium-sized; V: TRBV20-1; CDR3: CSASPGDSQAFF; DNA: TGCAGTGCTAGCCCTGGAGACAGTCAAGCTTTCTTT
J: TRBJ2-7; D: TRBD2; size: medium-sized; V: TRBV6-5; CDR3: CASSYVASGRDEQYF; DNA: TGTGCCAGCAGTTACGTGGCTAGCGGGAGGGATGAGCAGTACTTC
J: TRBJ2-2; D: .; size: medium-sized; V: TRBV30; CDR3: CAWRANSFAGELFF; DNA: TGTGCCTGGAGGGCTAACTCCTTCGCCGGGGAGCTGTTTTTT
J: TRBJ2-3; D: TRBD2; size: few; V: TRBV27; CDR3: CASKWQFSGRPDTQYF; DNA: TGTGCCAGCAAGTGGCAATTCAGCGGGAGGCCAGATACGCAGTATTTT
J: TRBJ1-2; D: TRBD1; size: .; V: TRBV7-8; CDR3: CASSSYTGGNYGYTF; DNA: TGTGCCAGCAGCTCATACACAGGGGGGAACTATGGCTACACCTTC
J: TRBJ2-1; D: .; size: .; V: TRBV21-1; CDR3: CASSKKQWQGKYNEQFF; DNA: TGTGCCAGCAGCAAAAAACAGTGGCAGGGGAAATACAATGAGCAGTTCTTC
J: TRBJ2-1; D: TRBD2; size: many; V: TRBV7-8; CDR3: CASSLGLAGVQNEQFF; DNA: TGTGCCAGCAGCTTAGGTCTAGCGGGAGTTCAGAATGAGCAGTTCTTC
J: TRBJ2-1; D: TRBD2; size: medium-sized; V: TRBV4-2; CDR3: CASSQDAGGYNEQFF; DNA: TGTGCCAGCAGCCAAGACGCGGGGGGGTACAATGAGCAGTTCTTC
J: TRBJ2-2; D: TRBD2; size: medium-sized; V: TRBV10-2; CDR3: CASSGLAYTGELFF; DNA: TGCGCCAGCAGCGGACTAGCCTACACCGGGGAGCTGTTTTTT
J: TRBJ1-1; D: .; size: medium-sized; V: TRBV4-1; CDR3: CASSQQGTEAFF; DNA: TGCGCCAGCAGCCAACAGGGCACTGAAGCTTTCTTT
J: TRBJ2-1; D: .; size: many; V: TRBV11-2; CDR3: CASSSNQGTPEQFF; DNA: TGTGCCAGCAGCTCGAACCAAGGGACTCCTGAGCAGTTCTTC
J: TRBJ2-1; D: .; size: many; V: TRBV2; CDR3: CASSEPGSFNNEQFF; DNA: TGTGCCAGCAGTGAACCAGGGAGCTTTAACAATGAGCAGTTCTTC
J: TRBJ1-2; D: .; size: many; V: TRBV4-2; CDR3: CASSQGRAGYTF; DNA: TGTGCCAGCAGCCAAGGGCGGGCCGGCTACACCTTC
J: TRBJ2-1; D: TRBD2; size: medium-sized; V: TRBV4-2; CDR3: CASSQDRSGSYNEQFF; DNA: TGTGCCAGCAGCCAAGATCGTAGCGGGAGCTACAATGAGCAGTTCTTC
J: TRBJ2-2; D: .; size: medium-sized; V: TRBV28; CDR3: CASSTGHTGELFF; DNA: TGTGCCAGCAGTACCGGACATACCGGGGAGCTGTTTTTT
J: TRBJ1-5; D: .; size: many; V: TRBV30; CDR3: CAWRRRDGQPQHF; DNA: TGTGCCTGGAGGCGCAGGGACGGACAGCCCCAGCATTTT
J: TRBJ2-5; D: .; size: medium-sized; V: TRBV20-1; CDR3: CSARDLRQAEETQYF; DNA: TGCAGTGCTAGAGATCTTCGACAGGCGGAAGAGACCCAGTACTTC
J: TRBJ2-3; D: .; size: many; V: TRBV28; CDR3: CASSFLGSGTDTQYF; DNA: TGTGCCAGCAGTTTCTTGGGGAGTGGCACAGATACGCAGTATTTT
J: TRBJ2-5; D: .; size: many; V: TRBV2; CDR3: CASSDTGQGGTQYF; DNA: TGTGCCAGCAGTGATACGGGGCAGGGCGGGACCCAGTACTTC
J: TRBJ1-1; D: .; size: medium-sized; V: TRBV18; CDR3: CASSPGITEAFF; DNA: TGTGCCAGCTCACCAGGAATCACTGAAGCTTTCTTT
J: TRBJ2-7; D: TRBD1; size: many; V: TRBV12-3/TRBV12-4; CDR3: CASSLVSQGASEQYF; DNA: TGTGCCAGCAGTTTGGTCTCCCAGGGGGCAAGCGAGCAGTACTTC
J: TRBJ1-1; D: .; size: many; V: TRBV20-1; CDR3: CSARGVVRDTEAFF; DNA: TGCAGTGCTAGAGGGGTAGTAAGGGACACTGAAGCTTTCTTT
J: TRBJ2-1; D: .; size: .; V: TRBV27; CDR3: CASYGGDEQFF; DNA: TGTGCCAGCTACGGTGGCGATGAGCAGTTCTTC
J: TRBJ2-5; D: .; size: medium-sized; V: TRBV15; CDR3: CATSREPQETQYF; DNA: TGTGCCACCAGCAGAGAGCCACAAGAGACCCAGTACTTC
J: TRBJ1-2; D: TRBD1; size: medium-sized; V: TRBV12-3/TRBV12-4; CDR3: CASTRGTGLRYGYTF; DNA: TGTGCCAGCACCCGGGGGACAGGGCTACGGTATGGCTACACCTTC